These T cell receptor beta chains were read from a single sample in a study of blood T cell repertoires in COVID-19. Produced via immunoSEQ multiplex PCR; TCRdb's table is partial and in-frame only. Here the sample spans roughly 300,000 clones, roughly 83% being singletons. The material sequenced was peripheral blood. All receptors come from a woman aged 50 to 60 with acute or convalescent COVID-19. The CDR3 runs from the conserved cysteine through the conserved F or W. A D gene is named only where the DNA matches it firmly. Size is stated for part of the rows, as once, few or many counts, or as a class when the clone is expanded.

D gene,clone size,J gene,V gene,CDR3 DNA,CDR3 protein
-,-,TRBJ2-1,TRBV9,TGTGCCAGCAGCGTAGCGGGGGATTACTACAATGAGCAGTTCTTC,CASSVAGDYYNEQFF
-,-,TRBJ1-2,TRBV6-2/TRBV6-3,TGTGCCAGCAGCCCACTGACAGGTTCTAGCTATGGCTACACCTTC,CASSPLTGSSYGYTF
-,once,TRBJ2-3,TRBV9,TGTGCCAGCAGCAGCGGAACGGGCTCACTCACAGATACGCAGTATTTT,CASSSGTGSLTDTQYF
-,few,TRBJ2-1,TRBV28,TGTGCCAGCAGTTCCCCCGTTCCAGGGTTGCGGAATGAGCAGTTCTTC,CASSSPVPGLRNEQFF
-,once,TRBJ2-7,TRBV12-3/TRBV12-4,TGTGCCAGCAGTTTACCCGCCTACGAGCAGTACTTC,CASSLPAYEQYF
-,-,TRBJ2-7,TRBV29-1,TGCAGCGTTGAAAGGGGGTACGAGCAGTACTTC,CSVERGYEQYF
-,-,TRBJ2-7,TRBV10-3,TGTGCCATCAGTGAGTCGAGCGGCTCGATCGAGCAGTACTTC,CAISESSGSIEQYF
TRBD2,-,TRBJ2-2,TRBV7-2,TGTGCCAGCACCTCGCTAGCGGCGAACACCGGGGAGCTGTTTTTT,CASTSLAANTGELFF
-,-,TRBJ1-2,TRBV27,TGTGCCAGCAGTTTATCAGGGGGAAACTATGGCTACACCTTC,CASSLSGGNYGYTF
TRBD2,-,TRBJ2-7,TRBV7-2,TGTGCCAGCAGCTTATCTCAAACTAGCGGGAGATCTTACGAGCAGTACTTC,CASSLSQTSGRSYEQYF
-,-,TRBJ2-1,TRBV5-8,TGTGCCAGCAGCATTGCTTACGGGAGCTCCTACAATGAGCAGTTCTTC,CASSIAYGSSYNEQFF
-,-,TRBJ2-5,TRBV5-1,TGCGCCAGCAGCATGACAGGCGAACAAGAGACCCAGTACTTC,CASSMTGEQETQYF
TRBD2,-,TRBJ2-2,TRBV5-1,TGCGCCAGCAGCGTAAGCCTAGCGGGAGACACCGGGGAGCTGTTTTTT,CASSVSLAGDTGELFF
-,few,TRBJ1-5,TRBV7-2,TGTGCCAGCAGCTTAGCGGCAGTAAATCAGCCCCAGCATTTT,CASSLAAVNQPQHF
-,-,TRBJ2-2,TRBV6-6,TGTGCCAGCAGTTACCCAAACACCGGGGAGCTGTTTTTT,CASSYPNTGELFF
-,few,TRBJ2-7,TRBV6-2/TRBV6-3,TGTGCCAGCAGTTCAGGGATAAGGTACGAGCAGTACTTC,CASSSGIRYEQYF
-,-,TRBJ1-4,TRBV28,TGTGCCAGCCGACGGGGGGGTTTACGGGCAACTAATGAAAAACTGTTTTTT,CASRRGGLRATNEKLFF
-,-,TRBJ1-1,TRBV7-2,TGTGCCAGCAATGCGCAAATGAACACTGAAGCTTTCTTT,CASNAQMNTEAFF
TRBD1,few,TRBJ2-1,TRBV4-2,TGTGCCAGCAGCCCGGGAACCGGGACAGGAGTGCCCAATGAGCAGTTCTTC,CASSPGTGTGVPNEQFF
TRBD1,once,TRBJ2-7,TRBV6-6,TGTGCCAGCAGTCCACCCGGGACAGGGGTATACGAGCAGTACTTC,CASSPPGTGVYEQYF
-,-,TRBJ1-1,TRBV2,TGTGCCAGCAGTGAAGGTCAGGGGTGGACTGAAGCTTTCTTT,CASSEGQGWTEAFF
TRBD1,-,TRBJ1-2,TRBV5-5,TGTGCCAGCAGCTTATCGGGACAGGGGATCAATGGCTACACCTTC,CASSLSGQGINGYTF
TRBD2,-,TRBJ2-1,TRBV11-3,TGTGCCAGCAGCCCCGGGACTAGCGGGAGAAAGTTCTTC,CASSPGTSGRKFF
-,once,TRBJ1-4,TRBV28,TGTGCCAGCAGTTTGAAGGGATCGGGGACTAATGAAAAACTGTTTTTT,CASSLKGSGTNEKLFF
-,once,TRBJ2-1,TRBV28,TGTGCCAGCAGTCGGGACTCCCGGAGGGGCTACTACAATGAGCAGTTCTTC,CASSRDSRRGYYNEQFF
TRBD1,-,TRBJ2-7,TRBV6-5,TGTGCCAGCAGGGTTGGACAGGGGAACTACGAGCAGTACTTC,CASRVGQGNYEQYF
TRBD2,-,TRBJ2-7,TRBV28,TGTGCCAGCAGTTTGCTAGCGGGAATGGCCCAAAGGACCTACGAGCAGTACTTC,CASSLLAGMAQRTYEQYF
-,once,TRBJ2-5,TRBV11-2,TGTGCCAGTACCGTGGACAGCCCCCGGGAGACCCAGTACTTC,CASTVDSPRETQYF
TRBD1,-,TRBJ2-7,TRBV15,TGTGCCACCAGCATGGACAGGGGGTATAGCGAGCAGTACTTC,CATSMDRGYSEQYF